These T cell receptor beta chains were read from a single sample in a study of control samples from healthy donors and cancer patients. Assay used: immunoSEQ multiplex PCR; TCRdb lists only in-frame clones, some missing. This sample carries approximately 60,000 clones, about nine tenths of them seen once, and the ten largest clones take about 1.2%. Sequencing was done on a sample of PBMCs. The source of these receptors is a woman aged 45-65 years with colorectal cancer. CDR3s leave out the opening cysteine and the closing phenylalanine or tryptophan. Fields, in order: clone size, J gene, V gene, D gene, CDR3 protein. D genes are given only for firm matches. Not all rows give a size; the values are once, few, many and, for expanded clones, a class.

- TRBJ2-5 TRBV27 - ASSSHLGLKETQY
- TRBJ1-6 TRBV2 - ASLASGGRGGSPLH
- TRBJ1-4 TRBV5-5 - ASSLGRGRRNATNEKLF
- TRBJ2-1 TRBV13 TRBD2 ASSLEATGTSFRNEQF
- TRBJ1-1 TRBV18 - ASMGEWNTEAF
- TRBJ1-5 TRBV19 - ASSITGTHSRRGNQPQH
- TRBJ1-2 TRBV19 - ASMEGGYGYT
- TRBJ2-6 TRBV10-3 - AISDSGDSGSGANVLT
- TRBJ1-2 TRBV30 - AWSPFRKTAE
- TRBJ1-5 TRBV7-8 - ASSLEQAANQPQH
- TRBJ2-2 TRBV2 - ASSEEGTGSTGELF
few TRBJ2-7 TRBV19 TRBD2 ASSGGLLYEQY
- TRBJ1-4 TRBV5-5 - ASSVGAGSNEKLF
- TRBJ1-2 TRBV2 - ASNTFGYT
- TRBJ1-1 TRBV7-9 TRBD1 ASSLGGQRAF
- TRBJ1-1 TRBV5-1 TRBD1 ASSLSQGGTEAF
- TRBJ2-1 TRBV28 - ASSWTQPYNEQF
- TRBJ1-2 TRBV18 TRBD1 ASSQSGQGYGYT
- TRBJ1-2 TRBV12-3/TRBV12-4 - ASTPSSGYGYT
- TRBJ2-3 TRBV5-6 - ASSLVTQSTDTQY
- TRBJ1-4 TRBV5-1 - ASSPGSTNEKLF
- TRBJ1-5 TRBV6-1 - ASSEGLTFSSNQPQH
- TRBJ2-3 TRBV6-6 - ASSPRGAIKNTDTQY
- TRBJ2-3 TRBV5-4 TRBD2 ASSRTSGGVDTQY
once TRBJ1-1 TRBV10-3 - AISGEERSPF
- TRBJ1-5 TRBV5-1 TRBD1 ASSLRDRGVTHSNQPQH
- TRBJ1-2 TRBV19 - ASSIGGFYGYT
few TRBJ2-1 TRBV4-1 TRBD2 ASSQEVAGGSDEQF
- TRBJ1-2 TRBV29-1 - SVERGGRHYGYT
- TRBJ2-5 TRBV6-6 - ASRPKGSKRTQY
- TRBJ1-2 TRBV10-3 - ATQQRQGWNSGGYT
- TRBJ2-2 TRBV7-9 - ASSFERFLNTGELF
- TRBJ2-2 TRBV7-3 - ASSLGANTGELF
- TRBJ1-5 TRBV25-1 - ASSEFGENQPQH
- TRBJ1-5 TRBV28 - ASSWRGRGNQPQH
- TRBJ2-3 TRBV19 - ASSTGTGWTQY
- TRBJ1-1 TRBV7-3 - ASSLKRLLQGKGRTEAF
- TRBJ1-4 TRBV7-8 - ASSPLSGSGLKLF
- TRBJ2-3 TRBV5-6 - ASSLTTDTQY
- TRBJ2-1 TRBV7-3 - ASSLARDNEQF
- TRBJ1-5 TRBV10-3 - AISRGADQPQH
- TRBJ2-7 TRBV5-1 - ASSLEGGPGSYEQY
few TRBJ1-1 TRBV28 TRBD1 AISSGGSGGTEAF
few TRBJ1-4 TRBV28 TRBD1 ASSPGQANEKLF
- TRBJ2-3 TRBV5-1 TRBD1 ASSSSGGRDTQY